This T cell receptor (beta chain) was captured in a study of T cell repertoires in cytomegalovirus infection. The overall study: Public TCR beta signatures indicated both CMV infection and matching HLA type.

This clonotype occurred a few times. Its antigen is not known. General study results and limits: CMV-specific HLA-C-restricted TCR beta clonotypes dominated the ex vivo response.

TCRdb itself ran the reads through MiXCR, one entry per CDR3 protein. The sample includes about 530,000 distinct CDR3 sequences, around 27% seen only once; the top ten take approximately 13%. Trimming cost V 2 bases and J 6 bases, with 13 bases left between them. CDR1 is LNHNV, CDR2 YYDKDF, per germline (reference sequence). This CDR3 spans 14 amino acids. The chain couples TRBV15 to TRBJ1-2; no reliable D call. The TCR sequence derives from a human donor in good health (CMV status not recorded). Some clones in this sample may be carry-over from other donors' samples. Sequenced material: PBMCs. The CDR3 is CATSRSGAANGYTF. The CDR3 bases are TGTGCCACCAGCAGATCGGGAGCAGCAAATGGCTACACCTTC.